Below, 26 T cell receptor beta chains from the same sample are listed, as sequenced in a study of radiotherapy plus CTLA-4 blockade in lung cancer. Measured with immunoSEQ multiplex PCR; TCRdb has only the in-frame clones, and not every one. The data hold roughly 93,000 clones, with 82% observed a single time. This sample comprised peripheral blood, obtained from a patient treated with radiotherapy plus ipilimumab. These receptors were taken from a human donor with non-small cell lung cancer who had a partial response to radiotherapy plus ipilimumab.

This chain uses TRBV15 with TRBJ2-3; D call uncertain. V was pared by 4 bases and J by 0 bases, with 8 bases between. This CDR3 contains 14 residues. The V gene's germline CDR1 is LNHNV and CDR2 YYDKDF (reference sequence). CDR3 loop: CATSIRVSTDTQYF. CDR3 nucleotide sequence: TGTGCCACCAGCATCCGCGTCAGCACAGATACGCAGTATTTT.

The gene calls are TRBV7-2 and TRBJ1-1, with D maybe TRBD1 (6 bases). This CDR3 has 13 residues. Germline V gene data show CDR1 as SGHTA and CDR2 as FQGNSA. The V and J ends lost 5 bases and 1 base respectively, with 8 bases between them. CDR3 amino acids: CASSGGQNTEAFF. CDR3 DNA sequence: TGTGCCAGCAGCGGGGGACAGAACACTGAAGCTTTCTTT.

This chain links TRBV5-6 with TRBJ1-2; a possible D gene is TRBD1 (6 bases). V was pared by 6 bases and J by 13 bases, with 19 bases between. Germline V gives CDR1 SGHDT, CDR2 YYEEEE. The CDR3 is 12 residues long. The CDR3 bases are TGTGCCAGCACCCGGGACATCACGACCGTCACCTTC. Its protein is CASTRDITTVTF.

The J gene is TRBJ2-3, the V gene TRBV7-3; no definite D call. Trimming removed 2 bases from V and 1 base from J, with 13 bases in between. This CDR3 is built from 16 residues. Germline V gene sequence: CDR1 SGHTA, CDR2 FQGTGA. CDR3 nucleotides: TGTGCCAGCAGCTTATCCGGTGAGCCTGGCACAGATACGCAGTATTTT. This encodes CASSLSGEPGTDTQYF.

V and J are TRBV14 and TRBJ1-1; D is possibly TRBD1 (6 bases). Looked up from germline, CDR1 is SGHDN and CDR2 is FVKESK. This CDR3 contains 14 residues. V lost 3 bases and J 1 base, leaving 9 bases between the germline ends. CDR3: CASSHAQGNTEAFF. The DNA for the CDR3 is TGTGCCAGCAGCCATGCACAGGGGAACACTGAAGCTTTCTTT.

The chain combines TRBV19 with TRBJ1-5; D might be TRBD1 (6 bases). Germline V lookup: CDR1 LNHDA, CDR2 SQIVND (reference sequence). The CDR3 has 15 residues. V was shortened by 3 bases and J by 3 bases, with 12 bases between the two germline ends. The CDR3 is CASSIIAGANQPQHF. The CDR3 coding sequence is TGTGCCAGTAGTATCATAGCAGGGGCCAATCAGCCCCAGCATTTT.

This clone was seen a few times. The chain recombines TRBV5-1 with TRBJ2-3; 8 positions match TRBD1. Unmatched junction bases numbered 8, after V lost 6 bases and J lost 2 bases. This CDR3 spans 15 amino acids. Germline lookup yields CDR1 SGHRS and CDR2 YFSETQ. The CDR3 reads CASNPRTGYTDTQYF. DNA for the CDR3: TGCGCCAGCAACCCCCGGACAGGGTACACAGATACGCAGTATTTT.

The chain couples TRBV28 to TRBJ2-3; 14 bases align to TRBD2. This CDR3 comprises 19 residues. Germline CDR1 is MDHEN and CDR2 is SYDVKM. V shed 5 bases, J shed 1 base, and the junction held 11 bases outside the gene matches. CDR3 sequence reads: CASSPWGPGLAGGTDTQYF. CDR3 bases: TGTGCCAGCAGTCCCTGGGGGCCGGGACTAGCGGGAGGCACAGATACGCAGTATTTT.

The chain joins TRBV6-1 to TRBJ1-1; 7 bases line up with TRBD1. Germline values: CDR1 MNHNS, CDR2 SASEGT. J was trimmed by 3 bases and V by 4 bases; bases with no gene match: 11. The CDR3 runs to 16 residues. As DNA, the CDR3 is TGTGCCAGCAGTGGCGTAGGGGGCACTGGGGACACTGAAGCTTTCTTT. Its translation is CASSGVGGTGDTEAFF.

The chain uses TRBV25-1 and TRBJ2-1; 7 positions agree with TRBD2. V was clipped by 1 base and J by 10 bases; unmatched bases: 7. Germline V gene data show CDR1 as MGHDK and CDR2 as SYGVNS. This CDR3 has 14 amino acids. CDR3 loop: CASSESNPSGEQFF. The CDR3 region has the DNA TGTGCCAGCAGTGAATCGAACCCTAGCGGAGAGCAGTTCTTC.

A few counts support this clone. CDR3 sequence (DNA): TGTGCCAGTAGTCGAGACAGGGGTAAGGTCGCGCAGTACTTC. It is translated as CASSRDRGKVAQYF. This chain uses TRBV19 with TRBJ2-7; 8 nucleotides match TRBD1. The germline V gene encodes CDR1 LNHDA and CDR2 SQIVND (reference sequence). The CDR3 is 14 residues long. The V gene end was trimmed by 5 bases and the J gene end by 9 bases; junction bases not matched to a gene: 12. Filled out from reference TRBV19 and TRBJ2-7, the complete variable domain reads DGGITQSPKYLFRKEGQNVTLSCEQNLNHDAMYWYRQDPGQGLRLIYYSQIVNDFQKGDIAEGYSVSREKKESFPLTVTSAQKNPTAFYLCASSRDRGKVAQYFGPGTRLTVT.

The chain recombines TRBV7-8 with TRBJ2-1; TRBD2 aligns across 13 bases. The J segment lost 10 bases and the V segment lost 4 bases, leaving 10 bases of the junction unmatched. The CDR3 spans 16 residues. CDR1 and CDR2 from the germline V gene are SGHVS and FQNEAQ. Written as DNA, the CDR3 is TGTGCCAGCAGCTGGTGGGTCGGGACTAGCGGGACAGAGCAGTTCTTC. It specifies CASSWWVGTSGTEQFF.

The chain couples TRBV28 to TRBJ1-5; possibly TRBD1 for D (5 bases). The CDR3 loop spans 15 amino acids. The germline CDR1 and CDR2 sequences are MDHEN and SYDVKM. V was pared by 3 bases and J by 5 bases, with 14 bases between. In DNA form, the CDR3 reads TGTGCCAGCAGTTTGGTCCAGGGATGGGATCAGCCCCAGCATTTT. The encoded protein is CASSLVQGWDQPQHF.

This chain connects TRBV5-1 to TRBJ2-2, with D unresolved. The CDR3 extends over 15 amino acids. Trimming took 0 bases from V and 5 from J, leaving 11 bases between them. The germline CDR1 and CDR2 sequences are SGHRS and YFSETQ. The DNA of the CDR3 is TGCGCCAGCAGCTTGGACGCTCTAGAGACCGGGGAGCTGTTTTTT. Amino acid sequence: CASSLDALETGELFF.

This clone was counted a few times. The gene calls are TRBV6-1 and TRBJ2-1, with D tentatively TRBD1 (6 bases). The CDR3 length is 13 residues. Germline V gene sequence: CDR1 MNHNS, CDR2 SASEGT. V lost 10 bases and J lost 4, with 14 bases in between. Here the CDR3 DNA reads TGTGCCACTTCCCGGACAGCTTACAATGAGCAGTTCTTC. Its translation is CATSRTAYNEQFF.

The chain recombines TRBV6-5 with TRBJ2-1, with TRBD2 matching 9 bases. The V and J ends lost 4 bases and 8 bases, in that order; junction bases with no gene match: 9. Germline V lookup: CDR1 MNHEY, CDR2 SVGAGI. The CDR3 spans 15 residues. CDR3 region: CASSFLAGGTYEQFF. CDR3 in DNA: TGTGCCAGCAGTTTTCTGGCGGGAGGGACGTATGAGCAGTTCTTC.

This chain joins TRBV5-1 and TRBJ2-1; D might be TRBD2 (6 bases). The CDR3 is 15 residues long. V lost 0 bases to trimming and J lost 8 bases, with 15 bases between them. Germline lookup yields CDR1 SGHRS and CDR2 YFSETQ. This chain's CDR3 is CASSLATGVPHEQFF. The CDR3 nucleotides read TGCGCCAGCAGCTTGGCCACGGGAGTACCCCATGAGCAGTTCTTC.

V is TRBV7-2 and J is TRBJ2-1, with a possible D match to TRBD2 (6 bases). CDR3 size: 16 residues. In germline, CDR1 is SGHTA, CDR2 FQGNSA. V was shortened by 1 base and J by 7 bases, with 17 bases between the two germline ends. The CDR3, as DNA: TGTGCCAGCAGCTTAGGCCCGGGCGGGGTCAGGAATGAGCAGTTCTTC. Amino acids: CASSLGPGGVRNEQFF.

This clone was seen once. V is TRBV10-3 and J is TRBJ1-4; TRBD1 matches at 8 bases. The CDR3 length is 13 residues. V shed 6 bases, J shed 7 bases, and the junction held 4 bases outside the gene matches. Germline CDR1 ENHRY, CDR2 SYGVKD. The CDR3 loop is CAISGTGAEKLFF. In nucleotides, the CDR3 is TGTGCCATCAGCGGGACAGGAGCTGAAAAACTGTTTTTT.

The J gene is TRBJ2-3, the V gene TRBV27; 10 bases are a match to TRBD2. Trimming took 5 bases from V and 0 from J; bases not matched to a gene: 14. This CDR3 contains 19 residues. Germline V lookup: CDR1 MNHEY, CDR2 SMNVEV (reference sequence). DNA for the CDR3: TGTGCCAGCAGTCGACTAGCGGGCCGGCCCGGTGGGAGCACAGATACGCAGTATTTT. It encodes CASSRLAGRPGGSTDTQYF.

The J gene is TRBJ1-5, the V gene TRBV7-2; 9 nucleotides agree with TRBD1. Germline lookup yields CDR1 SGHTA and CDR2 FQGNSA. The J segment lost 5 bases and the V segment lost 5 bases, leaving 7 bases of the junction unmatched. This CDR3 has 15 residues. Here the CDR3 reads CASSPGQGMHQPQHF. CDR3 in DNA: TGTGCCAGCAGCCCAGGACAGGGGATGCATCAGCCCCAGCATTTT.

The V call is TRBV7-2, the J call TRBJ1-4; the match to TRBD1 covers 8 bases. Germline V CDR1 and CDR2: SGHTA, FQGNSA. J was trimmed by 3 bases and V by 3 bases; bases with no gene match: 3. The CDR3 runs 15 residues. CDR3: CASSLAQGANEKLFF. The CDR3 nucleotides read TGTGCCAGCAGCTTGGCACAGGGGGCTAATGAAAAACTGTTTTTT.

The chain has TRBV28 and TRBJ1-1, with 9 bases lining up with TRBD1. The J segment lost 2 bases and the V segment lost 4 bases, leaving 5 bases of the junction unmatched. This CDR3 is built from 15 residues. Germline V gene lookup returns CDR1 MDHEN and CDR2 SYDVKM. In nucleotides, the CDR3 is TGTGCCAGCAGTTCAGGGACAGGGCCTAACACTGAAGCTTTCTTT. Encoded protein: CASSSGTGPNTEAFF.

This clone has only one observation. The chain carries TRBV5-6 and TRBJ2-3; tentatively, D is TRBD1 (6 bases). The V end was cut by 3 bases, the J end by 3 bases, with 8 bases between. The germline V gene has CDR1 SGHDT and CDR2 YYEEEE. CDR3 length: 13 residues. The CDR3 DNA is TGTGCCAGCAGCTACAGGGTTACAGATACGCAGTATTTT. Its translation is CASSYRVTDTQYF.

A note on this clone: One junction end disagrees with the germline gene, perhaps due to a read error. The chain recombines TRBV9 with TRBJ2-6; D uncertain. The CDR3 extends over 15 amino acids. Germline CDR1 is SGDLS and CDR2 is YYNGEE. The CDR3 nucleotides are TGTGCCAGCGGCGTAAGGAGCTCTGGGGCCAACGTCCTGACTTTC. Encoded protein: CASGVRSSGANVLTF.

V gene TRBV28 combines with J gene TRBJ2-2; D is undetermined. Looked up from germline, CDR1 is MDHEN and CDR2 is SYDVKM. V was trimmed by 7 bases and J by 1 base, leaving 4 bases between them. The CDR3 extends over 12 amino acids. The CDR3 DNA is TGTGCCAGCAACGGGAACACCGGGGAGCTGTTTTTT. Its protein product is CASNGNTGELFF.